The 30 T cell receptor beta chains presented below share a single source sample, sequenced in a study of T cell responses to AZD1222 COVID-19 vaccine. Produced via immunoSEQ multiplex PCR; TCRdb's table is partial and in-frame only. This table has some 97,000 clones, around nine tenths appearing once. The sequenced sample was peripheral blood, obtained on day 0 of AZD1222 vaccination. These receptor sequences come from an adult in good health.

This chain uses TRBV5-1 with TRBJ1-5, with TRBD1 as a possible D gene (5 bases). The CDR3 contains 13 residues. With 3 bases removed from V and 4 bases from J, the gap between germline ends came to 8 bases. In germline, CDR1 is SGHRS, CDR2 YFSETQ. In DNA form, the CDR3 reads TGCGCCAGCAGCTGGGGCCCTAATCAGCCCCAGCATTTT. The encoded protein is CASSWGPNQPQHF.

CDR3 protein: CASLNPQGPCLEKLFF. Here the CDR3 DNA reads TGCGCCAGCCTCAATCCACAGGGGCCGTGTCTTGAAAAACTGTTTTTT. The chain is built from TRBV10-1 and TRBJ1-4; 7 bases line up with TRBD1. The CDR3 has 16 amino acids. From germline, CDR1 is WNHNN and CDR2 SYGVQD (reference sequence). V lost 8 bases and J lost 7; bases outside the gene matches: 16.

The chain has TRBV24-1 and TRBJ2-2, with TRBD1 matching 7 bases. The trim removed 9 bases at V and 3 bases at J, leaving 3 bases unmatched. Germline CDR1 is KGHDR and CDR2 is SFDVKD. CDR3 length: 13 residues. The CDR3 region has the DNA TGTGCCACCTCTACAGGGGACACCGGGGAGCTGTTTTTT. It codes for CATSTGDTGELFF.

The CDR3, as DNA: TGTGCCATCAGTGAGTCGGCAGGGAGTTCTGTCACCATATATTTT. Translation: CAISESAGSSVTIYF. This chain links TRBV10-3 with TRBJ1-3; D may be TRBD1 (5 bases). Germline V gene sequence: CDR1 ENHRY, CDR2 SYGVKD. Trimming pared 0 bases from V and 9 bases from J, leaving 15 bases between. CDR3 length equals 15 residues.

The chain's CDR3 is CASRQGINQPQHF. CDR3 sequence (DNA): TGTGCCAGCAGACAGGGGATCAATCAGCCCCAGCATTTT. The rearrangement joins TRBV27 to TRBJ1-5; 7 nucleotides agree with TRBD1. CDR3 size: 13 residues. The junction had 2 bases not matched to a gene; V was cut back by 6 bases and J by 3 bases. Germline CDR1 and CDR2: MNHEY and SMNVEV (reference sequence).

The chain couples TRBV5-4 to TRBJ1-2; 8 bases agree with TRBD1. Trimming cost V 1 base and J 2 bases; bases outside gene matches: 10. This CDR3 has 17 residues. Germline CDR1 is SGHNT and CDR2 is YYREEE (reference sequence). CDR3 in amino acids: CASSLLAGGLPNYGYTF. For the CDR3, the DNA is TGTGCCAGCAGCTTGCTCGCAGGGGGCCTTCCCAACTATGGCTACACCTTC. The full variable domain, rest sourced from reference TRBV5-4 and TRBJ1-2, is ETGVTQSPTHLIKTRGQQVTLRCSSQSGHNTVSWYQQALGQGPQFIFQYYREEENGRGNFPPRFSGLQFPNYSSELNVNALELDDSALYLCASSLLAGGLPNYGYTFGSGTRLTVV.

The chain has TRBV3-1 (or the pseudogene TRBV3-2) and TRBJ2-1; D uncertain. V shed 1 base and J shed 3 bases, with 1 base lying between them. The CDR3 is 12 residues long. Per the germline V gene, CDR1 is LGHDT and CDR2 is YNNKEL (reference sequence). This CDR3 is CASSQGYNEQFF. DNA of the CDR3: TGTGCCAGCAGCCAAGGCTACAATGAGCAGTTCTTC.

V and J are TRBV19 and TRBJ2-6; a possible D gene is TRBD1 (5 bases). Per the germline V gene, CDR1 is LNHDA and CDR2 is SQIVND (reference sequence). The ends were cut back, 5 bases at V and 1 base at J, with 12 bases in the middle. The CDR3 loop spans 16 amino acids. The CDR3 region is CASSGYRQSGANVLTF. CDR3 bases: TGTGCCAGTAGTGGTTACAGGCAATCTGGGGCCAACGTCCTGACTTTC. Complete variable domain (other parts from reference TRBV19 and TRBJ2-6): DGGITQSPKYLFRKEGQNVTLSCEQNLNHDAMYWYRQDPGQGLRLIYYSQIVNDFQKGDIAEGYSVSREKKESFPLTVTSAQKNPTAFYLCASSGYRQSGANVLTFGAGSRLTVL.

The chain joins TRBV10-2 to TRBJ1-3, with a tentative D call TRBD1 (5 bases). The CDR3 consists of 13 residues. The ends were cut back, 10 bases at V and 3 bases at J, with 13 bases in the middle. Per the germline V gene, CDR1 is WSHSY and CDR2 is SAAADI. In DNA, the CDR3 is TGCGCCACCCCCGAGGGGTATGGAAACACCATATATTTT. Protein sequence: CATPEGYGNTIYF.

The chain combines TRBV11-1 with TRBJ1-1; no definite D call. V lost 5 bases, J lost 6 bases, and 22 bases lay in between. Germline CDR1 SGHAT, CDR2 FQDESV (reference sequence). The CDR3 sequence is 16 residues long. This CDR3 is CASSPRLEGRGSEAFF. As DNA, the CDR3 is TGTGCCAGCAGCCCCCGGCTGGAGGGCCGGGGATCTGAAGCTTTCTTT.

This clone came up once. The gene calls are TRBV28 and TRBJ1-2; D possibly corresponds to TRBD1 (6 bases). Germline V gene sequence: CDR1 MDHEN, CDR2 SYDVKM. The CDR3 is 14 amino acids. Trimming removed 3 bases at V and 5 bases at J, with 13 bases between. CDR3 DNA sequence: TGTGCCAGCAGTTTTGGAGGGGGAAAATATGGCTACACCTTC. Amino acid sequence: CASSFGGGKYGYTF.

The chain recombines TRBV4-1 with TRBJ2-2; a weak D match, TRBD1 (6 bases). The length of the CDR3 is 16 residues. The germline V gene has CDR1 MGHRA and CDR2 YSYEKL. V was cut by 3 bases and J by 7 bases, with 18 bases left in between. CDR3 in DNA: TGCGCCAGCAGCCATCGCGTCCCAGGGGCGGGCGGGGAGCTGTTTTTT. This encodes CASSHRVPGAGGELFF.

The rearrangement uses TRBV11-2 and TRBJ2-7; 10 bases match TRBD2. CDR3 length: 15 amino acids. The ends lost 6 bases at V and 2 bases at J; junction bases unmatched: 7. Germline values: CDR1 SGHAT, CDR2 FQNNGV. The CDR3 DNA is TGTGCCAGCAGGCCTACTAGCGGGGCCGCCTACGAGCAGTACTTC. Its protein product is CASRPTSGAAYEQYF. Together with reference TRBV11-2 and TRBJ2-7, the CDR3 gives the full variable domain: EAGVAQSPRYKIIEKRQSVAFWCNPISGHATLYWYQQILGQGPKLLIQFQNNGVVDDSQLPKDRFSAERLKGVDSTLKIQPAKLEDSAVYLCASRPTSGAAYEQYFGPGTRLTVT.

This clone has just one count. The rearrangement uses TRBV7-3 and TRBJ2-2, with D possibly matching TRBD1 (6 bases). The V gene's germline CDR1 is SGHTA and CDR2 FQGTGA. Trimming shortened V by 4 bases and J by 4 bases, and 10 bases separated the two germline ends. CDR3 length equals 14 residues. CDR3 coding DNA: TGTGCCAGCAGCTCGGGACAATTCACCGGGGAGCTGTTTTTT. Its protein product is CASSSGQFTGELFF.

The chain recombines TRBV5-6 with TRBJ1-2; no reliable D call. The V gene's germline CDR1 is SGHDT and CDR2 YYEEEE. CDR3 length: 13 residues. Trimming shortened V by 1 base and J by 0 bases, and 4 bases separated the two germline ends. CDR3 in amino acids: CASSLPTNYGYTF. Written as DNA, the CDR3 is TGTGCCAGCAGCTTGCCAACTAACTATGGCTACACCTTC. Filled out from reference TRBV5-6 and TRBJ1-2, the complete variable domain reads DAGVTQSPTHLIKTRGQQVTLRCSPKSGHDTVSWYQQALGQGPQFIFQYYEEEERQRGNFPDRFSGHQFPNYSSELNVNALLLGDSALYLCASSLPTNYGYTFGSGTRLTVV.

The CDR3 nucleotides read TGTGCCAGCAGCGAGACTGGATGGGGGGAGGGGAATGAGCAGTTCTTC. This codes for CASSETGWGEGNEQFF. This rearrangement joins TRBV27 to TRBJ2-1; 7 nucleotides agree with TRBD2. The germline V gene has CDR1 MNHEY and CDR2 SMNVEV (reference sequence). Germline trimming cut 6 bases from V and 7 bases from J; bases unmatched to any gene: 15. The CDR3 consists of 16 residues.

The chain links TRBV11-2 to TRBJ1-1; no clear D gene. The V end lost 6 bases, the J end lost 6 bases, and 20 bases lay between the germline ends. CDR1 and CDR2 from the germline V gene are SGHAT and FQNNGV. The CDR3 covers 15 residues. As DNA, the CDR3 is TGTGCCAGCAGTCAACTCCGGGGTGTCGGGGCTGAAGCTTTCTTT. Translated: CASSQLRGVGAEAFF.

V and J are TRBV6-2 or TRBV6-3 and TRBJ2-1; D is uncertain. Germline V gene data show CDR1 as MNHEY and CDR2 as SVGEGT. The ends were cut back, 0 bases at V and 3 bases at J, with 15 bases in the middle. CDR3 length: 17 amino acids. The CDR3 is CASSYSRTGSLYNEQFF. DNA of the CDR3: TGTGCCAGCAGTTACTCGAGGACCGGATCGCTCTACAATGAGCAGTTCTTC.

The rearrangement links TRBV4-3 to TRBJ2-7; the D is unclear. Germline values: CDR1 LGHNA, CDR2 YSLEER. Trimming took off 0 bases at V and 3 bases at J, with 9 bases between the two ends. There are 14 residues in the CDR3. CDR3 amino acids: CASSQDLAYYEQYF. The CDR3, as DNA: TGCGCCAGCAGCCAAGATTTGGCGTACTACGAGCAGTACTTC.

This chain joins TRBV12-3 or TRBV12-4 and TRBJ2-7, with D possibly matching TRBD2 (5 bases). The germline V and J ends were trimmed by 6 bases and 3 bases, with 12 bases remaining between them. This CDR3 is built from 13 residues. The CDR3 protein is CASSSLGYYEQYF. The CDR3 nucleotides read TGTGCCAGCAGCTCACTAGGGTACTACGAGCAGTACTTC.

J is TRBJ1-6 and V is TRBV20-1; TRBD1 is a possible D gene (6 bases). The CDR3 consists of 14 residues. From germline, CDR1 is DFQATT and CDR2 SNEGSKA (reference sequence). The V end was cut by 3 bases, the J end by 3 bases, with 9 bases between. CDR3 in amino acids: CSASGGVYNSPLHF. In DNA, the CDR3 is TGCAGTGCTAGTGGGGGCGTCTATAATTCACCCCTCCACTTT.

The chain uses TRBV9 and TRBJ1-1; 8 positions agree with TRBD1. Germline values: CDR1 SGDLS, CDR2 YYNGEE. CDR3 length: 14 amino acids. Trimming cost V 4 bases and J 7 bases; bases outside gene matches: 9. DNA of the CDR3: TGTGCCAGCAGCACCGGGACAGGCGGTCGTGAAGCTTTCTTT. Translated, it gives CASSTGTGGREAFF.

The rearrangement uses TRBV23-1 and TRBJ2-1; perhaps TRBD2 as D (6 bases). TRBV23-1 is treated as an ORF (open reading frame) with a function not yet certain. V was shortened by 3 bases and J by 6 bases, with 21 bases between the two germline ends. The CDR3 has 17 amino acids. This chain's CDR3 is CASSQSLGGIVGNEQFF. The CDR3 DNA is TGCGCCAGCAGTCAGTCGTTAGGCGGGATAGTTGGCAATGAGCAGTTCTTC.

In this sample, this clone turned up once. This rearrangement joins TRBV28 to TRBJ1-1; D unclear. CDR3 length equals 14 residues. V was shortened by 5 bases and J by 6 bases, with 16 bases between the two germline ends. CDR1 and CDR2 (germline): MDHEN, SYDVKM. In DNA, the CDR3 is TGTGCCAGCAGTCCAGAGCAGGTGGTATCTGAAGCTTTCTTT. Protein: CASSPEQVVSEAFF.

CDR3 amino acids: CATKISYRATEAFF. In nucleotides, the CDR3 is TGTGCCACCAAGATTAGTTACAGGGCCACTGAAGCTTTCTTT. The chain combines TRBV15 with TRBJ1-1, with D possibly being TRBD1 (6 bases). V lost 7 bases to trimming and J lost 4 bases, with 16 bases between them. From germline, CDR1 is LNHNV and CDR2 YYDKDF (reference sequence). This CDR3 region has 14 residues. Based on the CDR3 plus reference TRBV15 and TRBJ1-1, the full variable domain is DAMVIQNPRYQVTQFGKPVTLSCSQTLNHNVMYWYQQKSSQAPKLLFHYYDKDFNNEADTPDNFQSRRPNTSFCFLDIRSPGLGDTAMYLCATKISYRATEAFFGQGTRLTVV.

The CDR3 loop reads CASSLEKNTGELFF. Here the CDR3 DNA reads TGTGCCAGCAGCTTAGAAAAGAACACCGGGGAGCTGTTTTTT. The chain couples TRBV7-9 to TRBJ2-2; D is ambiguous. V gave up 1 base and J gave up 1 base, with 4 bases separating them. This CDR3 contains 14 residues. CDR1 is SEHNR, CDR2 FQNEAQ, per germline (reference sequence).

As concerns this clone: In the same sample, other DNA sequences code for this CDR3. V and J are TRBV19 and TRBJ2-1, with D tentatively TRBD1 (6 bases). The V gene lost 2 bases and the J gene lost 1 base, with 6 bases spanning the gap. The CDR3 runs 14 residues. CDR1 and CDR2 (germline): LNHDA, SQIVND (reference sequence). CDR3 amino acids: CASSIQGSYNEQFF. Written as DNA, the CDR3 is TGTGCCAGTAGTATACAGGGGTCCTACAATGAGCAGTTCTTC.

V gene TRBV9 combines with J gene TRBJ1-2; possibly TRBD1 for D (5 bases). Germline V gene data show CDR1 as SGDLS and CDR2 as YYNGEE. Trimming removed 0 bases at V and 4 bases at J, with 16 bases between. This CDR3 spans 16 amino acids. The CDR3 loop reads CASSVASGTGGYGYTF. CDR3 in DNA: TGTGCCAGCAGCGTAGCCTCCGGGACTGGTGGCTATGGCTACACCTTC.

The rearrangement links TRBV24-1 to TRBJ1-1; D gene ambiguous. Germline V gives CDR1 KGHDR, CDR2 SFDVKD. V lost 3 bases to trimming and J lost 1 base, with 2 bases between them. CDR3 length: 12 amino acids. This CDR3 reads CATSDQNTEAFF. The CDR3 DNA follows: TGTGCCACCAGTGATCAGAACACTGAAGCTTTCTTT.

In nucleotides, the CDR3 is TGTGCCACCAGTGCTTTAGCGGGGGGGCGCACAGATACGCAGTATTTT. Its translation is CATSALAGGRTDTQYF. The chain combines TRBV24-1 with TRBJ2-3, with 11 bases aligning to TRBD2. Germline CDR1 is KGHDR and CDR2 is SFDVKD. This CDR3 region has 16 residues. V trimming: 5 bases; J trimming: 1 base; junction bases outside the gene matches: 4.